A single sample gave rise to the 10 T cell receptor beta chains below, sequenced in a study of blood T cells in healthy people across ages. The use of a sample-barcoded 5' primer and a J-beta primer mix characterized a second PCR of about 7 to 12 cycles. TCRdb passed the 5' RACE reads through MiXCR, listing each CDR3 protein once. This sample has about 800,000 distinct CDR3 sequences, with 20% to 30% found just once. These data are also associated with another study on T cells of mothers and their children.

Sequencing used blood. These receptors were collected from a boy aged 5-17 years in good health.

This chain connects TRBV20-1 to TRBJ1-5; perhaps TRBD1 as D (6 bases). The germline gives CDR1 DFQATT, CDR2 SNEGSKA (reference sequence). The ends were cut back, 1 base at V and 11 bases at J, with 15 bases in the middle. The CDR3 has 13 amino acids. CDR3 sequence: CSARGGLRKSQHF. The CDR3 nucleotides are TGCAGTGCTAGAGGGGGGCTGCGCAAATCCCAGCATTTT.

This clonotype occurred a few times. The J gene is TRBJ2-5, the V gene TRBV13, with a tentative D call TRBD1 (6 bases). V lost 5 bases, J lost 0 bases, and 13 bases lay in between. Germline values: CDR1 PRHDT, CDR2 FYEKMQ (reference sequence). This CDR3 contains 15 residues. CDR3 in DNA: TGTGCCAGCAGCCCCGGGACACTGTACCAAGAGACCCAGTACTTC. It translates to CASSPGTLYQETQYF. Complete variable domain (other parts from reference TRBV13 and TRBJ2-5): AAGVIQSPRHLIKEKRETATLKCYPIPRHDTVYWYQQGPGQDPQFLISFYEKMQSDKGSIPDRFSAQQFSDYHSELNMSSLELGDSALYFCASSPGTLYQETQYFGPGTRLLVL.

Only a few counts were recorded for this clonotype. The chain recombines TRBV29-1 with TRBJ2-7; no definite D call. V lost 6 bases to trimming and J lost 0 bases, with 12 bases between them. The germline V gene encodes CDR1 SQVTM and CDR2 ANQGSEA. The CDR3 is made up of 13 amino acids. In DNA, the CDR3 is TGCAGCGTCTCAGGCGGAAGCTCCTACGAGCAGTACTTC. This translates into CSVSGGSSYEQYF.

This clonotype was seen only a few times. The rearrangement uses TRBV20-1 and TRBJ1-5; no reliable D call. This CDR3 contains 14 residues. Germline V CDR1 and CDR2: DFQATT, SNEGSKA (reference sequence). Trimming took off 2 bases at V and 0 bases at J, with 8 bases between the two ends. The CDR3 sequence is CSARTGYSNQPQHF. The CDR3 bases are TGCAGTGCTAGAACGGGATATAGCAATCAGCCCCAGCATTTT.

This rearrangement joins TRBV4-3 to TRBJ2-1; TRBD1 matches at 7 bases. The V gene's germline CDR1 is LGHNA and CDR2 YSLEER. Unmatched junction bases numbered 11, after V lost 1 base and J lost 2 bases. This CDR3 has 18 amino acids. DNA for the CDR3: TGCGCCAGCAGCCAAGTCCCGGGACAGAGTACGCCCTACAATGAGCAGTTCTTC. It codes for CASSQVPGQSTPYNEQFF.

CDR3 DNA sequence: TGTGCCAGCAGCTCGGCCGACAGGGCGGGAACTGAAGCTTTCTTT. Its protein product is CASSSADRAGTEAFF. This chain links TRBV7-3 with TRBJ1-1, with 7 bases that match TRBD1. The CDR3 is 15 residues long. Germline V gene data show CDR1 as SGHTA and CDR2 as FQGTGA. V trimming: 4 bases; J trimming: 5 bases; junction bases outside the gene matches: 10.

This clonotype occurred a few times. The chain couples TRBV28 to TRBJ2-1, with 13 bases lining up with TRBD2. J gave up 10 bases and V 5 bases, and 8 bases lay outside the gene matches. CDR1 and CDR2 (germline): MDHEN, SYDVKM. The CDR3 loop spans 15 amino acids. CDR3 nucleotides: TGTGCCAGCAGTCAACCGGGACTAGCGGGAACGGAGCAGTTCTTC. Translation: CASSQPGLAGTEQFF.

The CDR3 spells CATALKIDEQFF. DNA for the CDR3: TGTGCCACCGCCTTGAAGATCGATGAGCAGTTCTTC. V gene TRBV27 combines with J gene TRBJ2-1; D not resolved. The CDR3 has 12 amino acids. Germline assignment: CDR1 MNHEY and CDR2 SMNVEV (reference sequence). Trimming cost V 10 bases and J 8 bases, with 15 bases left between them.

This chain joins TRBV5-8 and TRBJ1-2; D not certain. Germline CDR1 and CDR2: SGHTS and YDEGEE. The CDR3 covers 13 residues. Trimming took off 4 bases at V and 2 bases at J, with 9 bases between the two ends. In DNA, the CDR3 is TGTGCCAGCAGCCTCCTGAACAACTATGGCTACACCTTC. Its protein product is CASSLLNNYGYTF. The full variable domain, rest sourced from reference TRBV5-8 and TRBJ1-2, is EAGVTQSPTHLIKTRGQQATLRCSPISGHTSVYWYQQALGLGLQFLLWYDEGEERNRGNFPPRFSGRQFPNYSSELNVNALELEDSALYLCASSLLNNYGYTFGSGTRLTVV.

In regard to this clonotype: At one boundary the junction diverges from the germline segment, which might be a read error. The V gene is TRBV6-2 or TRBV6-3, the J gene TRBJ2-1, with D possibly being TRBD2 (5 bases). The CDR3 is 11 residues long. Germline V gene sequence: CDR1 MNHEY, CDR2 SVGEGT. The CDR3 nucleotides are TGTGCCAGCAGTGACTACAATGAGCAGCTCTTC. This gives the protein CASSDYNEQLF.